This T cell receptor beta chain was observed in a study of T cells after yellow fever vaccination. TCRdb itself ran the 5' RACE reads through MiXCR, one entry per CDR3 protein. The table shows some 340,000 distinct CDR3 sequences, with around 11% occurring only once. The CDR3 is made up of 15 amino acids. Losses at the gene ends were 6 bases for V and 0 bases for J; bases not matched to a gene: 7. Looked up from germline, CDR1 is SNHLY and CDR2 is FYNNEI. This clonotype was recorded a few times. The sample here was CD4+ T cells sorted from PBMCs, taken 45 days after the yellow fever booster vaccination. V is TRBV2 and J is TRBJ2-7; 8 bases line up with TRBD1. The receptor comes from a man aged 18 to 30 who received the YFV17D yellow fever vaccine. This chain's CDR3 is CASRVTGGSSYEQYF. For the CDR3, the DNA is TGTGCCAGCAGGGTCACAGGGGGATCCTCCTACGAGCAGTACTTC.